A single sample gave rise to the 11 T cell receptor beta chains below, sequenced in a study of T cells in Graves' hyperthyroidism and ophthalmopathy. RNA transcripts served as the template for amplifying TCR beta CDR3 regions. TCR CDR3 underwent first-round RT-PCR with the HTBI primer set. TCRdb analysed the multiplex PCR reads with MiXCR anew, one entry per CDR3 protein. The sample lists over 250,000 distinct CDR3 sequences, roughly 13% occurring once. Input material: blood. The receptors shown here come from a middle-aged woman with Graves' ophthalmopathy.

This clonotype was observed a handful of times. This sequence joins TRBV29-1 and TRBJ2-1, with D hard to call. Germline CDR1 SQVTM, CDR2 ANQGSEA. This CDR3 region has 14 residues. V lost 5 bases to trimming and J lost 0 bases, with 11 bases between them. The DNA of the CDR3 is TGCAGCGTTAACATGCGAGGCTCCTACAATGAGCAGTTCTTC. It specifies CSVNMRGSYNEQFF.

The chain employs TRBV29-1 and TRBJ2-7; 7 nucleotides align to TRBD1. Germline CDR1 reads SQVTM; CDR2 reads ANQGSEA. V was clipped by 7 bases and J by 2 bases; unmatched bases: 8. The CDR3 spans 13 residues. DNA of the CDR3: TGCAGCGCCATGGGACAGAAGACCTACGAGCAGTACTTC. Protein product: CSAMGQKTYEQYF.

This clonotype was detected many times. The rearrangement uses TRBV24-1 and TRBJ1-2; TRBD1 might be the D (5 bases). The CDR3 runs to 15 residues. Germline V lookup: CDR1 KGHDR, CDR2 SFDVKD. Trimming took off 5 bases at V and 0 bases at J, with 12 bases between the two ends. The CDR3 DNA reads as TGTGCCACCAGTGGGGGTACAGGCCCTAACTATGGCTACACCTTC. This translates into CATSGGTGPNYGYTF.

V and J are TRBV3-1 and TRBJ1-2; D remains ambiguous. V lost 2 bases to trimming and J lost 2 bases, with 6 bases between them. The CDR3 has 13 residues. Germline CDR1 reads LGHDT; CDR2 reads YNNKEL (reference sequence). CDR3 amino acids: CASSQIRNYGYTF. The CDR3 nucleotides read TGTGCCAGCAGCCAAATAAGGAACTATGGCTACACCTTC.

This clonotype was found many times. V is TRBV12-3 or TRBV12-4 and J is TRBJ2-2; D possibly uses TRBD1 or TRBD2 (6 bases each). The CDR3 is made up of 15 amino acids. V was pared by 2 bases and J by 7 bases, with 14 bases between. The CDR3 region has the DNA TGTGCCAGCAGTTTATCCAGGGGAGGAGGCGGGGAGCTGTTTTTT. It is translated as CASSLSRGGGGELFF.

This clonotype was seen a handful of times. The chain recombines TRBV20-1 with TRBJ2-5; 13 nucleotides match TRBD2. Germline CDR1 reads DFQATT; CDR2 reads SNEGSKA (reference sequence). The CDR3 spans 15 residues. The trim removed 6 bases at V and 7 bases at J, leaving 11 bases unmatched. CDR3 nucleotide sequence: TGCAGTGCCAACCCGACTAGCGGGGGGTCGGGGACCCAGTACTTC. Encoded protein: CSANPTSGGSGTQYF.

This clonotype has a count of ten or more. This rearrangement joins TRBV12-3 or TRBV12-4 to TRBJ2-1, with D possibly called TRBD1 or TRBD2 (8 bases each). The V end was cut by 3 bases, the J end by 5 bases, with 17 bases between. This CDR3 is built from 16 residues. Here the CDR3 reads CASSFGRDRSNNEQFF. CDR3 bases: TGTGCCAGCAGTTTCGGGAGGGACAGGTCCAACAATGAGCAGTTCTTC.

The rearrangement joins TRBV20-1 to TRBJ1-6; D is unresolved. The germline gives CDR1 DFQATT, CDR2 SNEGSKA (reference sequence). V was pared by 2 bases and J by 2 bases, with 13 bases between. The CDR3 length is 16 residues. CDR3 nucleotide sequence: TGCAGTGCTAGAAAACAAGGGAACGCCTATAATTCACCCCTCCACTTT. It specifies CSARKQGNAYNSPLHF.

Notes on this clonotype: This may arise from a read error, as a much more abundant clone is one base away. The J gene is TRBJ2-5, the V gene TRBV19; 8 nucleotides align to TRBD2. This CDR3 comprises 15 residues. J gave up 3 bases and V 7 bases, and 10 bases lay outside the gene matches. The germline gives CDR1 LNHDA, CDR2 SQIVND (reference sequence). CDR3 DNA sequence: TGTGCCAGTATGGAGGCGGGGGGAGTGGAAGAGACCCAGTACTTC. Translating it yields CASMEAGGVEETQYF.

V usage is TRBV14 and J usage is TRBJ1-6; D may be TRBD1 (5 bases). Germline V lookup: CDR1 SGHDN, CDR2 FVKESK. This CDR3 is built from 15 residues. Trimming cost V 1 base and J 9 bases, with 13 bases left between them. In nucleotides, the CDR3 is TGTGCCAGCAGCCAAGGCTGGGGGAGGAGTTCACCCCTCCACTTT. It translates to CASSQGWGRSSPLHF.

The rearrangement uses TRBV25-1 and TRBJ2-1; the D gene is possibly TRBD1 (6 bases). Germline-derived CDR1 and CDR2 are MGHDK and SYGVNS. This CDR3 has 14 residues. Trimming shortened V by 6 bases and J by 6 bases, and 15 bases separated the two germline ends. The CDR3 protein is CASSSTRDINEQFF. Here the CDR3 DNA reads TGTGCCAGCAGCTCCACCCGGGACATCAATGAGCAGTTCTTC.